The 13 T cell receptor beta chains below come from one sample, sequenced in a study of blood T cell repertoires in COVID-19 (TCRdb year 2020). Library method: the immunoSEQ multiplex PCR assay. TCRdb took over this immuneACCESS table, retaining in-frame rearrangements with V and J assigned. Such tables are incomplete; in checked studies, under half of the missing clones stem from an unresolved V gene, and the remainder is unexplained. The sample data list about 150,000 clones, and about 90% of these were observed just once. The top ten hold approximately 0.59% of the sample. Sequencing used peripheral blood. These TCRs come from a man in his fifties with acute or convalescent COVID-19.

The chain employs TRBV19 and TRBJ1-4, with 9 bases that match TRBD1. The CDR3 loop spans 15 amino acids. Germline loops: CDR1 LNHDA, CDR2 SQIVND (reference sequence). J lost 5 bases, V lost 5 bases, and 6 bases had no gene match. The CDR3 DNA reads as TGTGCCAGTAGTGGGCCGGGACAGGGAAATGAAAAACTGTTTTTT. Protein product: CASSGPGQGNEKLFF. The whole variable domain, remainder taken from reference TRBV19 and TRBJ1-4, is DGGITQSPKYLFRKEGQNVTLSCEQNLNHDAMYWYRQDPGQGLRLIYYSQIVNDFQKGDIAEGYSVSREKKESFPLTVTSAQKNPTAFYLCASSGPGQGNEKLFFGSGTQLSVL.

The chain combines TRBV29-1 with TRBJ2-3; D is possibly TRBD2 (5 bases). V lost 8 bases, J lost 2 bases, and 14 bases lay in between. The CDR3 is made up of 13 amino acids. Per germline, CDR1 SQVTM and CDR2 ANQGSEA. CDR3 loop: CSTQDWNTDTQYF. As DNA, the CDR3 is TGCAGCACCCAGGACTGGAACACAGATACGCAGTATTTT.

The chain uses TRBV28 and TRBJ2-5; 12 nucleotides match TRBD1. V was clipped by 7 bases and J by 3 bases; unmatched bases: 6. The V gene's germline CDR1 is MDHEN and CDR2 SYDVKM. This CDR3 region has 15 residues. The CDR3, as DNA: TGTGCCAGCAACACCGGGACAGGGGGCAAAGAGACCCAGTACTTC. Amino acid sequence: CASNTGTGGKETQYF.

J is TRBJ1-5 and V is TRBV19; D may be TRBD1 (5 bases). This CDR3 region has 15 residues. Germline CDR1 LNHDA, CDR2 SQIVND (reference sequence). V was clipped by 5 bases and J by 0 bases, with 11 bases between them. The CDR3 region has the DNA TGTGCCAGTAGTCGGGGGGGGTCTAGCAATCAGCCCCAGCATTTT. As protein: CASSRGGSSNQPQHF.

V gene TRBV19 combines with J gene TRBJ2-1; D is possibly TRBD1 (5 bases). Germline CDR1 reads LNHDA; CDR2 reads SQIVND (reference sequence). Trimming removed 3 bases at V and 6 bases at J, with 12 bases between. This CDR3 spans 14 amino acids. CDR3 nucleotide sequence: TGTGCCAGTAGTATGGCCAGGGTATCCAATGAGCAGTTCTTC. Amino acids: CASSMARVSNEQFF.

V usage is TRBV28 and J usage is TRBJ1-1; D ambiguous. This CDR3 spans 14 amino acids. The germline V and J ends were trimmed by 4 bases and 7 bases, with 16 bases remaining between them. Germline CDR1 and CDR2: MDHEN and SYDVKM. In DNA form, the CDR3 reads TGTGCCAGCAGTTCGGGGTCCCCAATCTTTGAAGCTTTCTTT. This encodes CASSSGSPIFEAFF.

The CDR3 DNA reads TGTGCCATCAGTGGACAGACCAGCACAGATACGCAGTATTTT. Its protein product is CAISGQTSTDTQYF. J is TRBJ2-3 and V is TRBV10-3; D perhaps matches TRBD1 (5 bases). Germline V gene sequence: CDR1 ENHRY, CDR2 SYGVKD. Trimming cost V 4 bases and J 0 bases, with 8 bases left between them. The CDR3 extends over 14 amino acids.

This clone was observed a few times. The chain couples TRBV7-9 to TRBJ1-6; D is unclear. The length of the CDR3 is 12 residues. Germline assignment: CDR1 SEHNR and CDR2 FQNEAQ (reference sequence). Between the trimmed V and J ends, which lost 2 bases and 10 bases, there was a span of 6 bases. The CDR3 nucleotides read TGTGCCAGCAGCTTATTACAGTCACCCCTCCACTTT. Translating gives CASSLLQSPLHF.

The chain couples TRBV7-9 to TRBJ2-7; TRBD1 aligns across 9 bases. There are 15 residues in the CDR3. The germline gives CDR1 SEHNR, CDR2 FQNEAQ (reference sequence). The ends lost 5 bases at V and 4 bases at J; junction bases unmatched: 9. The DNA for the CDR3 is TGTGCCAGCAGCGCAACCGGGACAGGGCGTTACGAGCAGTACTTC. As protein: CASSATGTGRYEQYF.

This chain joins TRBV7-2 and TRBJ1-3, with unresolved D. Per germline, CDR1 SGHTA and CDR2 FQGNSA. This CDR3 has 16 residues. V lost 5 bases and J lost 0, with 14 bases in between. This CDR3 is CASSLQTGNSGNTIYF. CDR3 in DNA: TGTGCCAGCAGCCTTCAGACGGGAAACTCTGGAAACACCATATATTTT.

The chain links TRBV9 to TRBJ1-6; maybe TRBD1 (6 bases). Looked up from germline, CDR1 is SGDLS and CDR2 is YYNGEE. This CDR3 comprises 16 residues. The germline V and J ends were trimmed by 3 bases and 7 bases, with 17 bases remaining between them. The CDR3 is CASSAQLQGGNSPLHF. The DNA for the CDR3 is TGTGCCAGCAGCGCACAATTACAGGGTGGAAATTCACCCCTCCACTTT.

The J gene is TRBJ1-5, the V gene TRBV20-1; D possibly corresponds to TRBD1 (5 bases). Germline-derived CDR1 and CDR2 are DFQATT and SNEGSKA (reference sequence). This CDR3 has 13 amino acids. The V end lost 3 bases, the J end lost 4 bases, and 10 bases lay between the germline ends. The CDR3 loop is CSASTGSNQPQHF. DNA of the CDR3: TGCAGTGCTAGTACAGGTTCTAATCAGCCCCAGCATTTT.

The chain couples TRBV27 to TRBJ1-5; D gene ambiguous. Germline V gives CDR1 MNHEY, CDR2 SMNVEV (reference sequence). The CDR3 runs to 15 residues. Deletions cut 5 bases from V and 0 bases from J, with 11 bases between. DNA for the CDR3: TGTGCCAGCAGTCCGACACGTAATAGCAATCAGCCCCAGCATTTT. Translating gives CASSPTRNSNQPQHF.